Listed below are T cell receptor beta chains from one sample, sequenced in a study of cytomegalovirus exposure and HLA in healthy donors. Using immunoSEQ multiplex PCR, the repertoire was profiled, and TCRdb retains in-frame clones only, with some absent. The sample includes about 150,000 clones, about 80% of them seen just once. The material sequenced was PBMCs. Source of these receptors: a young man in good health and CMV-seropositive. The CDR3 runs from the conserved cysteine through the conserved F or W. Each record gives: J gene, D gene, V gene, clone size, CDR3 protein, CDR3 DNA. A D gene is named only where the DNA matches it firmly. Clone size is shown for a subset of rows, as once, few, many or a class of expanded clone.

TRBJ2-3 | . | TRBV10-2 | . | CASTPRGGDTQYF | TGCGCCAGCACCCCCCGAGGAGGAGATACGCAGTATTTT
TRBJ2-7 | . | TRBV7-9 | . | CASSLARAYSYEQYF | TGTGCCAGCAGCTTAGCGAGGGCTTACTCCTACGAGCAGTACTTC
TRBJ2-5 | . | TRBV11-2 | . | CASSRTIGELYQETQYF | TGTGCCAGCAGCCGGACTATTGGCGAACTGTACCAAGAGACCCAGTACTTC
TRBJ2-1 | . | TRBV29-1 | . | CSVDLGQRSYNEQFF | TGCAGCGTTGACCTCGGACAAAGGTCCTACAATGAGCAGTTCTTC
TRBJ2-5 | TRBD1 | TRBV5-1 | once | CASSTGASRETQYF | TGCGCCAGTTCAACAGGGGCCTCGAGGGAGACCCAGTACTTC
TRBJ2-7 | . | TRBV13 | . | CASSPTPLVREQYF | TGTGCCAGCAGCCCCACCCCACTAGTGCGGGAGCAGTACTTC
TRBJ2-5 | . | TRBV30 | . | CAWRLAKTQYF | TGTGCCTGGAGACTAGCTAAGACCCAGTACTTC
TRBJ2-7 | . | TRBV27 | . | CASSLSRSLEQYF | TGTGCCAGCAGTTTGAGTCGTTCCCTCGAGCAGTACTTC
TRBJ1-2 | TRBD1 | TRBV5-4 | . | CASSRVDTGGYGYTF | TGTGCCAGCAGCCGAGTTGACACAGGGGGTTATGGCTACACCTTC
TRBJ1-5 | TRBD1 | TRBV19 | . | CASKEGAYQPQHF | TGTGCCAGTAAAGAGGGGGCTTATCAGCCCCAGCATTTT
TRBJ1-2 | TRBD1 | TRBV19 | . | CASSTTGRYGYTF | TGTGCCAGTAGTACGACAGGGCGCTATGGCTACACCTTC
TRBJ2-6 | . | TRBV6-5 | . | CASSYSAEGANVLTF | TGTGCCAGCAGTTACTCCGCCGAGGGGGCCAACGTCCTGACTTTC
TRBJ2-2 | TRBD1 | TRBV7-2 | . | CASSLTGGTGELFF | TGTGCCAGCAGCCTGACAGGGGGCACCGGGGAGCTGTTTTTT
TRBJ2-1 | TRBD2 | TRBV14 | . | CASSPKLAWNEQFF | TGTGCCAGCAGCCCGAAACTAGCGTGGAATGAGCAGTTCTTC
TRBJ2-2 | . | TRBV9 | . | CASSVESTAGELFF | TGTGCCAGCAGCGTAGAGAGCACGGCCGGGGAGCTGTTTTTT
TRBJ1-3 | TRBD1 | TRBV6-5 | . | CASAARQGAGNTIYF | TGTGCCAGCGCGGCTAGGCAGGGGGCGGGAAACACCATATATTTT
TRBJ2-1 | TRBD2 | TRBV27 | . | CASRGTNKDEQFF | TGTGCCAGCCGGGGGACTAATAAGGATGAGCAGTTCTTC
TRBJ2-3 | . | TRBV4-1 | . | CASSQAPQRRAGDTQYF | TGCGCCAGCAGCCAAGCCCCCCAGCGGCGGGCTGGAGATACGCAGTATTTT
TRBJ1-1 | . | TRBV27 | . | CASSFARSLGRTEAFF | TGTGCCAGCAGTTTTGCACGCAGCCTGGGGCGCACTGAAGCTTTCTTT
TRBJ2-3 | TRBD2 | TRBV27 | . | CASSHVASGGTDTQYF | TGTGCCAGCAGTCACGTGGCTAGCGGAGGCACAGATACGCAGTATTTT
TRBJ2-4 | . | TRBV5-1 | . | CASQGMVGDIQYF | TGCGCCAGCCAGGGAATGGTGGGTGACATTCAGTACTTC
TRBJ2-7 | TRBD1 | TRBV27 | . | CASSLSSGTGVPEQYF | TGTGCCAGCAGTTTATCGTCCGGGACAGGGGTTCCCGAGCAGTACTTC
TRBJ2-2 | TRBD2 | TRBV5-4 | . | CASQTSGETGELFF | TGTGCCAGCCAGACTAGCGGGGAAACCGGGGAGCTGTTTTTT
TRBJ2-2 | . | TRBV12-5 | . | CASGLVTQGRVAGELFF | TGTGCTAGTGGTTTGGTGACACAGGGAAGGGTTGCCGGGGAGCTGTTTTTT
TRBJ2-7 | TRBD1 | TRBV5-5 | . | CASSRVQGAFSYEQYF | TGTGCCAGCAGCCGCGTACAGGGGGCCTTTTCTTACGAGCAGTACTTC
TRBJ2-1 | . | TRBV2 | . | CASTGRRVREQFF | TGTGCCAGCACAGGGAGGCGAGTACGTGAGCAGTTCTTC
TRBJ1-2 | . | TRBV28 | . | CASSFFVRRYFYGYTF | TGTGCCAGCAGTTTTTTCGTCCGCCGCTACTTTTATGGCTACACCTTC
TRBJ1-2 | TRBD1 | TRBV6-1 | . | CASSESGRTGTYGYTF | TGTGCCAGCAGTGAATCAGGACGGACAGGGACGTATGGCTACACCTTC
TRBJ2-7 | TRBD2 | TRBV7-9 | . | CASSPGLRFYEQYF | TGTGCCAGCAGCCCGGGACTAAGATTCTACGAGCAGTACTTC
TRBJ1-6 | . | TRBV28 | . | CASSFYRASYNSPLHF | TGTGCCAGCAGTTTTTACAGGGCCTCCTATAATTCACCCCTCCACTTT
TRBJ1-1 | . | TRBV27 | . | CASSPWRGAITEAFF | TGTGCCAGCAGTCCGTGGCGGGGGGCCATCACTGAAGCTTTCTTT
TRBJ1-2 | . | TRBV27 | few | CASSSQGPRDGYTF | TGTGCCAGCAGTTCCCAGGGTCCTCGGGATGGCTACACCTTC
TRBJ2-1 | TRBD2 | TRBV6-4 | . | CASSDSPTSGGAEEQFF | TGTGCCAGCAGTGACTCTCCCACTAGCGGGGGGGCCGAGGAGCAGTTCTTC
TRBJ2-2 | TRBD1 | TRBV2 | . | CASRPGQGVNRELFF | TGTGCCAGCAGACCGGGACAGGGGGTCAACCGGGAGCTGTTTTTT
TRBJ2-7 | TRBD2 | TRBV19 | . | CASTSSGRAPYEQYF | TGTGCCAGTACCTCTAGCGGGAGGGCCCCCTACGAGCAGTACTTC
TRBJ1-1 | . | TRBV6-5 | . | CASSGFGGMNTEAFF | TGTGCCAGCAGTGGGTTCGGGGGAATGAACACTGAAGCTTTCTTT
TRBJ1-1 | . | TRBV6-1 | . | CASSEAGGDGRGEAFF | TGTGCCAGCAGTGAAGCGGGGGGGGACGGCAGGGGAGAAGCTTTCTTT